This is a list of T cell receptor beta chains from one sample in a study of blood T cell dynamics during melanoma immunotherapy. The table came from immunoSEQ multiplex PCR; TCRdb's copy has only in-frame clones and leaves some out. The table lists roughly 25,000 clones, about 83% of them singletons. This specimen was blood, taken from a patient treated with checkpoint blockade. All receptors derive from a human donor with melanoma. Both conserved end residues are part of each CDR3. Fields, in order: clone size, D gene, V gene, J gene, CDR3 DNA, CDR3 protein. The D gene is left open where the match is weak. Clone size is not always given. Where it is, it says once, few, many or a class for expanded clones.

clone_size: .
d_call: TRBD2
v_call: TRBV6-1
j_call: TRBJ2-7
cdr3_nt: TGTGCCAGCATGGGAGGGTTCGGGGGGGTCTACGAGCAGTACTTC
cdr3_aa: CASMGGFGGVYEQYF

clone_size: .
d_call: TRBD1
v_call: TRBV29-1
j_call: TRBJ1-1
cdr3_nt: TGCAGCGTGGAATGGACAGGGAACACTGAAGCTTTCTTT
cdr3_aa: CSVEWTGNTEAFF

clone_size: few
d_call: TRBD2
v_call: TRBV6-4
j_call: TRBJ2-2
cdr3_nt: TGTGCCAGCAGTGACAGACTAGCGCCCGGGGAGCTGTTTTTT
cdr3_aa: CASSDRLAPGELFF

clone_size: .
d_call: .
v_call: TRBV5-6
j_call: TRBJ2-7
cdr3_nt: TGTGCCAGCAGCTTGGCCGCCAGGGCCCATTTTTACGAGCAGTACTTC
cdr3_aa: CASSLAARAHFYEQYF

clone_size: .
d_call: .
v_call: TRBV19
j_call: TRBJ2-7
cdr3_nt: TGTGCCAGCCGGCTTCATACAGTTTCCTACGAGCAGTACTTC
cdr3_aa: CASRLHTVSYEQYF

clone_size: .
d_call: TRBD1
v_call: TRBV2
j_call: TRBJ2-4
cdr3_nt: TGTGCCAGCAGTGGGCTGACAGGGTTGAAAGCCAAAAACATTCAGTACTTC
cdr3_aa: CASSGLTGLKAKNIQYF

clone_size: .
d_call: .
v_call: TRBV2
j_call: TRBJ1-3
cdr3_nt: TGTGCCAGCAGTATTGGGGACTCTGGAAACACCATATATTTT
cdr3_aa: CASSIGDSGNTIYF

clone_size: .
d_call: TRBD2
v_call: TRBV5-1
j_call: TRBJ2-7
cdr3_nt: TGCGCCAGCAGCACCGCGGCTAGCGGGAGGGCCTACGAGCAGTACTTC
cdr3_aa: CASSTAASGRAYEQYF

clone_size: .
d_call: .
v_call: TRBV19
j_call: TRBJ2-5
cdr3_nt: TGTGCCAGTAGTCCTGGAGGAGGATTTCCAGAGACCCAGTACTTC
cdr3_aa: CASSPGGGFPETQYF

clone_size: .
d_call: .
v_call: TRBV27
j_call: TRBJ2-3
cdr3_nt: TGTGCCAGCAGTTTATCGAAAGGGATCGAAAGGACAGATACGCAGTATTTT
cdr3_aa: CASSLSKGIERTDTQYF

clone_size: .
d_call: .
v_call: TRBV6-6
j_call: TRBJ1-1
cdr3_nt: TGTGCCACCCTGACTAAAATGAAGAACACTGAAGCTTTCTTT
cdr3_aa: CATLTKMKNTEAFF

clone_size: .
d_call: .
v_call: TRBV19
j_call: TRBJ1-5
cdr3_nt: TGTGCCAGTAGTATATCTGGGAGCAATCAGCCCCAGCATTTT
cdr3_aa: CASSISGSNQPQHF

clone_size: .
d_call: .
v_call: TRBV29-1
j_call: TRBJ1-4
cdr3_nt: TGCAGCGCAGGGTTGGGTGAAAAACTGTTTTTT
cdr3_aa: CSAGLGEKLFF

clone_size: .
d_call: .
v_call: TRBV29-1
j_call: TRBJ2-1
cdr3_nt: TGCAGCGTTGAACGGACGGCCAGCGTCAATGAGCAGTTCTTC
cdr3_aa: CSVERTASVNEQFF

clone_size: .
d_call: TRBD1
v_call: TRBV19
j_call: TRBJ2-7
cdr3_nt: TGTGCCAGGGGGGGACAGGGAGCACACGAGCAGTACTTC
cdr3_aa: CARGGQGAHEQYF

clone_size: .
d_call: TRBD2
v_call: TRBV27
j_call: TRBJ2-3
cdr3_nt: TGTGCCAGCAGGAGACTAGCGGGAGGGGACACAGATACGCAGTATTTT
cdr3_aa: CASRRLAGGDTDTQYF

clone_size: .
d_call: .
v_call: TRBV4-1
j_call: TRBJ1-6
cdr3_nt: TGCGCCAGCAGCCAAGAAACAGCGATTAATTCACCCCTCCACTTT
cdr3_aa: CASSQETAINSPLHF

clone_size: .
d_call: .
v_call: TRBV5-4
j_call: TRBJ2-1
cdr3_nt: TGTGCCAGCAGCTTGGGTGAGGGCATCATAAATGAGCAGTTCTTC
cdr3_aa: CASSLGEGIINEQFF

clone_size: .
d_call: TRBD2
v_call: TRBV27
j_call: TRBJ2-1
cdr3_nt: TGTGCCAGCAGTCGGACTAGCGGGAGGGGCTCCTACAATGAGCAGTTCTTC
cdr3_aa: CASSRTSGRGSYNEQFF

clone_size: once
d_call: .
v_call: TRBV6-1
j_call: TRBJ2-4
cdr3_nt: TGTGCCAGCAGTGAAGTCCCGGGAAAAGGGTACTTC
cdr3_aa: CASSEVPGKGYF

clone_size: .
d_call: .
v_call: TRBV6-6
j_call: TRBJ2-7
cdr3_nt: TGTGCCAGCAGTTCCGGAAGGGGGTGGCAGTACTTC
cdr3_aa: CASSSGRGWQYF

clone_size: .
d_call: .
v_call: TRBV6-1
j_call: TRBJ1-5
cdr3_nt: TGTGCCAGCAGGTGGACAAATAGCAATCAGCCCCAGCATTTT
cdr3_aa: CASRWTNSNQPQHF

clone_size: .
d_call: TRBD2
v_call: TRBV5-1
j_call: TRBJ2-7
cdr3_nt: TGCGCCAGCAGGGTTAGCGGGAGCTCGCCATACTACGAGCAGTACTTC
cdr3_aa: CASRVSGSSPYYEQYF

clone_size: .
d_call: TRBD2
v_call: TRBV7-7
j_call: TRBJ2-1
cdr3_nt: TGTGCTAGCAGCTTAGTACTAGCGGGAAGGAAGTTCTTC
cdr3_aa: CASSLVLAGRKFF